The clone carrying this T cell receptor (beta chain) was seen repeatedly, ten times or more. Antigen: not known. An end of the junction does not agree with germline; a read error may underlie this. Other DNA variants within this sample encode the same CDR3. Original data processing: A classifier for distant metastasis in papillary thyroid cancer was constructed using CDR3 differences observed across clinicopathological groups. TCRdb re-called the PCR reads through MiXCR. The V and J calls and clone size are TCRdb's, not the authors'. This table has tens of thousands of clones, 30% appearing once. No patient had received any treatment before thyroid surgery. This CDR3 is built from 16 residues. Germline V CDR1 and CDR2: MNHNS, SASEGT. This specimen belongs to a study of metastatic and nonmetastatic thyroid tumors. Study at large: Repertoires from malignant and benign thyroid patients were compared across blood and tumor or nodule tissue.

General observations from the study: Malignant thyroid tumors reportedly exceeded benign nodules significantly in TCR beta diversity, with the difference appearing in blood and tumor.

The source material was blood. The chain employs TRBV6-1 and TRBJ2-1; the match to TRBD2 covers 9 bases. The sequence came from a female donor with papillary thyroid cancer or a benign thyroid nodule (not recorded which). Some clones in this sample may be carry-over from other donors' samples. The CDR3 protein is CASSVWATSGDNEQFF. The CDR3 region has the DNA TGTGCCAGCAGTGTTTGGGCGACTAGCGGTGACAATGAACAGTTCTTC.